This T cell receptor beta chain was captured in a study of cytomegalovirus exposure and HLA in healthy donors. Both 60 Vbeta primers and 13 Jbeta primers went into the PCR. TCRdb's copy holds only in-frame clones and misses some; the assay was immunoSEQ multiplex PCR. The repertoire includes about 160,000 clones, 80% to 90% of them detected once, and 2% to 2.5% sits in the top ten. With regard to this clone: Its antigen is currently unknown.

Findings and caveats of the study: Confirmation in vitro established that three CMV-associated chains were specific for CMV antigens.

V shed 8 bases and J shed 2 bases, with 12 bases lying between them. CDR1 is WNHNN and CDR2 is SYGVQD in the germline V gene (reference sequence). The CDR3 covers 14 residues. This sequence was found in a man aged 18 to 35 in good health and CMV-seropositive. The sample comprised PBMCs. The chain recombines TRBV10-1 with TRBJ1-4, with D unresolved. This chain's CDR3 is CASAAPSTNEKLFF. Written as DNA, the CDR3 is TGCGCCAGCGCCGCTCCAAGCACTAATGAAAAACTGTTTTTT.